The 9 T cell receptor beta chains below were found in one sample sequenced in a study of blood T cell repertoires in COVID-19. Repertoires were generated with immunoSEQ multiplex PCR, while TCRdb's copy carries only in-frame clones and drops some. The table has a few hundred thousand clones, around 80% seen once; the top ten hold about 5%. Sequencing input: PBMCs or T cells enriched from blood (not recorded which). The receptors come from a man between 40 and 49 years old who had been exposed to COVID-19.

The chain carries TRBV12-3 or TRBV12-4 and TRBJ2-1, with D uncertain. The V and J ends lost 8 bases and 3 bases respectively, with 5 bases between them. The CDR3 is 11 amino acids. The CDR3: CASSGYNEQFF. DNA for the CDR3: TGTGCCAGCTCCGGCTACAATGAGCAGTTCTTC.

V and J are TRBV7-9 and TRBJ2-3, with 7 bases that match TRBD1. After removal of 1 base from V and 9 bases from J, the junction contained 7 bases not matched to a gene. The CDR3 is made up of 14 amino acids. The germline CDR1 and CDR2 sequences are SEHNR and FQNEAQ (reference sequence). The CDR3 here is CASSLGTTGDTQYF. CDR3 bases: TGTGCCAGCAGCTTAGGGACCACAGGGGACACGCAGTATTTT.

This clone was counted a single time. The rearrangement links TRBV2 to TRBJ2-3, with D hard to call. The CDR3 runs to 11 residues. V lost 8 bases and J 3 bases, leaving 6 bases between the germline ends. Per the germline V gene, CDR1 is SNHLY and CDR2 is FYNNEI. The CDR3 spells CASLYTDTQYF. The CDR3, as DNA: TGTGCCAGCCTATATACAGATACGCAGTATTTT.

V usage is TRBV9 and J usage is TRBJ2-2, with TRBD1 identical over 7 bases. This CDR3 contains 14 residues. V was pared by 6 bases and J by 3 bases, with 5 bases of the junction left unmatched. The germline CDR1 and CDR2 sequences are SGDLS and YYNGEE. The CDR3 sequence is CASKRDSDTGELFF. CDR3 DNA: TGTGCCAGCAAGAGGGACAGTGACACCGGGGAGCTGTTTTTT.

This clone was observed a few times. This chain joins TRBV29-1 and TRBJ2-5, with D unresolved. CDR1 SQVTM and CDR2 ANQGSEA come from the germline V gene. The CDR3 consists of 15 residues. The V gene lost 0 bases and the J gene lost 0 bases, with 11 bases spanning the gap. Here the CDR3 DNA reads TGCAGCGTTGAAGATCGATACTCGTACCAAGAGACCCAGTACTTC. Translating it yields CSVEDRYSYQETQYF.

CDR3 sequence: CATSDFWESGSTDTQYF. The CDR3 DNA sequence: TGTGCCACCAGTGATTTTTGGGAGAGCGGGAGCACAGATACGCAGTATTTT. The genes are TRBV24-1 and TRBJ2-3; D is possibly TRBD2 (6 bases). The CDR3 has 17 amino acids. V lost 1 base and J 0 bases, leaving 13 bases between the germline ends. Germline lookup yields CDR1 KGHDR and CDR2 SFDVKD.

The V gene is TRBV29-1, the J gene TRBJ1-5; possible D gene TRBD1, 6 bases. From germline, CDR1 is SQVTM and CDR2 ANQGSEA. V lost 4 bases, J lost 6 bases, and 16 bases lay in between. This CDR3 is built from 14 residues. CDR3 in amino acids: CSVVAGARGQPQHF. CDR3 DNA: TGCAGCGTTGTAGCAGGGGCGCGTGGTCAGCCCCAGCATTTT.

The J gene is TRBJ2-3, the V gene TRBV5-8; D is possibly TRBD2 (6 bases). CDR3 length: 13 amino acids. Germline CDR1 SGHTS, CDR2 YDEGEE. V was pared by 7 bases and J by 4 bases, with 13 bases between. Here the CDR3 reads CASRKTGADTQYF. The CDR3 region has the DNA TGTGCCAGCCGGAAAACGGGGGCAGATACGCAGTATTTT.

V gene TRBV6-1 combines with J gene TRBJ2-3, with 12 bases aligning to TRBD1. With V trimmed by 2 bases and J by 2 bases, 11 bases remained unmatched. Germline lookup yields CDR1 MNHNS and CDR2 SASEGT. The length of the CDR3 is 19 residues. DNA of the CDR3: TGTGCCAGCAGTGAACCGGGACAGGGGGCTTCGTTCCACACAGATACGCAGTATTTT. Translated, it gives CASSEPGQGASFHTDTQYF.